The clone carrying this TCR beta chain was detected many times. The antigen is not known. This entry is derived from a study of T cells in Graves' hyperthyroidism and ophthalmopathy. The germline CDR1 and CDR2 sequences are MDHEN and SYDVKM. This CDR3 contains 13 residues. V was pared by 5 bases and J by 3 bases, with 11 bases between. Patients having uncontrolled infection, another autoimmune disease, pregnancy or lactation were not included. The PBMCs studied were ones that came from about 10 ml fresh peripheral blood. General study results and limits: The majority of expanded thyroid clonotypes above 0.001 also appeared in blood.

TCR beta CDR3 regions were amplified from RNA transcripts. A first-round RT-PCR of the TCR CDR3 used the HTBI primer set. Using its own MiXCR run on the multiplex PCR reads, TCRdb lists one record per CDR3 protein. Among approximately 620,000 distinct CDR3 sequences listed, approximately 15% were seen once. This receptor was taken from a woman in her twenties or thirties with Graves' hyperthyroidism that later progressed to Graves' ophthalmopathy. Material for sequencing was blood. The chain recombines TRBV28 with TRBJ2-7, with D possibly being TRBD1 (5 bases). CDR3 nucleotides: TGTGCCAGCAGTACCTGGGGCCTCTACGAGCAGTACTTC. Protein sequence: CASSTWGLYEQYF.